The 21 T cell receptor beta chains reported below all come from one sample, sequenced in a study of T-cell memory formation after mild COVID-19. MiXCR, applied by TCRdb to the 5' RACE reads, yields one record per CDR3 protein. This table has about 210,000 distinct CDR3 sequences, around 25% appearing once. What was sequenced was PBMCs or a T cell subset sorted from them (not recorded which). The receptor source for this set is an adult woman who had mild COVID-19 (a few samples of this study predate the infection). Cell type and time point are not known.

The chain uses TRBV3-1 and TRBJ2-7; 7 bases line up with TRBD1. The germline V gene encodes CDR1 LGHDT and CDR2 YNNKEL (reference sequence). This CDR3 is built from 15 residues. J was trimmed by 6 bases and V by 1 base; bases with no gene match: 9. CDR3 region: CASSQGTGITTEQYF. CDR3 coding DNA: TGTGCCAGCAGCCAAGGGACAGGCATAACGACCGAGCAGTACTTC.

In this sample, this clonotype turned up a few times. This chain's CDR3 is CASTGQGNSPLHF. CDR3 in DNA: TGTGCCAGCACGGGGCAGGGGAATTCACCCCTCCACTTT. The V gene is TRBV12-3 or TRBV12-4, the J gene TRBJ1-6; a possible D gene is TRBD1 (6 bases). Between the trimmed V and J ends, which lost 7 bases and 7 bases, there was a span of 11 bases. CDR3 length equals 13 residues.

This clonotype was detected only a few times. The J gene is TRBJ2-1, the V gene TRBV7-8; 12 nucleotides align to TRBD2. Germline-derived CDR1 and CDR2 are SGHVS and FQNEAQ. J gave up 7 bases and V 2 bases, and 12 bases lay outside the gene matches. The CDR3 sequence is 18 residues long. CDR3 nucleotide sequence: TGTGCCAGCAGCTTAAGCCCAGTGACTAGCGGGAGTTTTAATGAGCAGTTCTTC. Its translation: CASSLSPVTSGSFNEQFF.

In DNA, the CDR3 is TGCAGCGTTGAAGATCCCCGACAGGGAGAAGGAGGCTACACCTTC. Protein product: CSVEDPRQGEGGYTF. V and J are TRBV29-1 and TRBJ1-2; 7 nucleotides match TRBD1. The germline gives CDR1 SQVTM, CDR2 ANQGSEA. The CDR3 sequence is 15 residues long. The junction had 12 bases not matched to a gene; V was cut back by 0 bases and J by 8 bases.

There are a few counts of this clonotype. The chain carries TRBV24-1 and TRBJ2-1; no definite D call. CDR1 and CDR2 from the germline V gene are KGHDR and SFDVKD. The CDR3 runs 11 residues. Trimming pared 5 bases from V and 8 bases from J, leaving 6 bases between. The CDR3 DNA reads TGTGCCACCAGTGTGTTGGATGAGCAGTTCTTC. Residues: CATSVLDEQFF.

The V gene is TRBV3-1, the J gene TRBJ2-7; D uncertain. Trimming cost V 4 bases and J 6 bases, with 16 bases left between them. This CDR3 region has 14 residues. The V gene's germline CDR1 is LGHDT and CDR2 YNNKEL (reference sequence). In nucleotides, the CDR3 is TGTGCCAGCAGCCGCGAGAAAGTATCTCGCGAGCAGTACTTC. Residues: CASSREKVSREQYF.

The rearrangement uses TRBV24-1 and TRBJ1-1, with D possibly TRBD1 on 6 matching bases. This CDR3 has 13 residues. The V end lost 4 bases, the J end lost 3 bases, and 8 bases lay between the germline ends. Per the germline V gene, CDR1 is KGHDR and CDR2 is SFDVKD. The CDR3 nucleotides are TGTGCCACCAGTGAAGGGGGATACACTGAAGCTTTCTTT. Translated: CATSEGGYTEAFF.

This sequence joins TRBV7-9 and TRBJ2-1, with 8 bases matching TRBD1. Germline V gene lookup returns CDR1 SEHNR and CDR2 FQNEAQ (reference sequence). The CDR3 contains 16 residues. V was clipped by 5 bases and J by 3 bases; unmatched bases: 9. The chain's CDR3 is CASSIDRGPIYNEQFF. The DNA of the CDR3 is TGTGCCAGCAGCATCGACAGGGGACCTATCTACAATGAGCAGTTCTTC.

In its sample, this clonotype was seen a few times. The chain links TRBV7-8 to TRBJ1-1; D is possibly TRBD1 (5 bases). The germline gives CDR1 SGHVS, CDR2 FQNEAQ. This CDR3 has 14 amino acids. The V end was cut by 3 bases, the J end by 1 base, with 9 bases between. This CDR3 reads CASSFRGENTEAFF. The CDR3 bases are TGTGCCAGCAGCTTTAGGGGCGAGAACACTGAAGCTTTCTTT.

Only a few counts were recorded for this clonotype. The rearrangement uses TRBV25-1 and TRBJ2-3; D not certain. Germline CDR1 reads MGHDK; CDR2 reads SYGVNS. This CDR3 has 13 residues. The germline V and J ends were trimmed by 2 bases and 2 bases, with 5 bases remaining between them. CDR3 DNA sequence: TGTGCCAGCAGTGAACCCTCCACAGATACGCAGTATTTT. Translated: CASSEPSTDTQYF.

The V gene is TRBV6-6, the J gene TRBJ2-2; 7 bases agree with TRBD2. With 6 bases clipped from V and 1 base from J, the junction kept 8 bases outside the gene matches. CDR3 length equals 16 residues. Germline values: CDR1 MNHNY, CDR2 SVGAGI (reference sequence). CDR3 bases: TGTGCCAGCAGAAGACTAGCAGTTATGAACACCGGGGAGCTGTTTTTT. Translated, it gives CASRRLAVMNTGELFF.

Points on this clonotype: The junction does not match germline at one end; this may be a read error. J is TRBJ2-1 and V is TRBV15; TRBD2 agrees at 9 bases. Germline CDR1 and CDR2: LNHNV and YYDKDF (reference sequence). The CDR3 spans 17 residues. The DNA of the CDR3 is TGTGCCACCAGGGGATTCAGAGTAGCGGGGGTCCACAATAAGCAGTTCTTC. It encodes CATRGFRVAGVHNKQFF.

The V call is TRBV5-1, the J call TRBJ2-7; D gene unclear. The CDR3 extends over 13 amino acids. Deletions cut 0 bases from V and 5 bases from J, with 9 bases between. Germline-derived CDR1 and CDR2 are SGHRS and YFSETQ. The CDR3 DNA reads as TGCGCCAGCAGCTTGGAGGTCAAACACGAGCAGTACTTC. Translation: CASSLEVKHEQYF. The full variable domain, completed using reference TRBV5-1 and TRBJ2-7, is KAGVTQTPRYLIKTRGQQVTLSCSPISGHRSVSWYQQTPGQGLQFLFEYFSETQRNKGNFPGRFSGRQFSNSRSEMNVSTLELGDSALYLCASSLEVKHEQYFGPGTRLTVT.

This clonotype was seen a few times. The rearrangement joins TRBV12-3 or TRBV12-4 to TRBJ2-5, with D unclear. V lost 5 bases and J 4 bases, leaving 17 bases between the germline ends. The CDR3 length is 15 residues. For the CDR3, the DNA is TGTGCCAGCAGTCCCACGGACGGCTATGGAGAGACCCAGTACTTC. Its protein product is CASSPTDGYGETQYF.

The CDR3 bases are TGTGCCAGCAGCATAGGGACTAGCGGGGTAACAGATACGCAGTATTTT. Protein product: CASSIGTSGVTDTQYF. J is TRBJ2-3 and V is TRBV9, with 13 bases aligning to TRBD2. The germline CDR1 and CDR2 sequences are SGDLS and YYNGEE. Trimming removed 4 bases from V and 3 bases from J; junction bases left unmatched: 5. There are 16 residues in the CDR3.

The V gene is TRBV7-2, the J gene TRBJ1-1, with D perhaps matching TRBD1 (6 bases). Germline V lookup: CDR1 SGHTA, CDR2 FQGNSA. Trimming left V 4 bases short and J 4 bases short, with 19 bases between. The CDR3 runs 16 residues. CDR3 nucleotides: TGTGCCAGCAGCTCAAGAGGGACAAGGCTGGGCACTGAAGCTTTCTTT. Amino acid sequence: CASSSRGTRLGTEAFF.

The chain links TRBV7-2 to TRBJ2-6, with D uncertain. Trimming took off 5 bases at V and 0 bases at J, with 11 bases between the two ends. The CDR3 sequence is 16 residues long. CDR1 is SGHTA and CDR2 is FQGNSA in the germline V gene. CDR3 nucleotides: TGTGCCAGCAGCCCTTACGGGCTCTCTGGGGCCAACGTCCTGACTTTC. Protein product: CASSPYGLSGANVLTF.

The chain links TRBV3-1 to TRBJ1-3; TRBD1 agrees at 8 bases. Germline loops: CDR1 LGHDT, CDR2 YNNKEL (reference sequence). The length of the CDR3 is 14 residues. The junction had 2 bases not matched to a gene; V was cut back by 4 bases and J by 3 bases. The CDR3 nucleotides are TGTGCCAGCAGCCGAGACAGGGGTGGAAACACCATATATTTT. Translated: CASSRDRGGNTIYF.

This clonotype was observed a few times. The chain links TRBV5-1 to TRBJ2-3; TRBD2 is a possible D gene (6 bases). V was cut by 3 bases and J by 1 base, with 9 bases left in between. Germline V CDR1 and CDR2: SGHRS, YFSETQ. CDR3 length: 14 amino acids. CDR3 sequence: CASSSGGGTDTQYF. CDR3 nucleotides: TGCGCCAGCAGCTCCGGAGGGGGCACAGATACGCAGTATTTT.

This clonotype has a handful of counts. V and J are TRBV24-1 and TRBJ2-1; D tentatively reads TRBD1 or TRBD2 (5 bases each). The CDR3 contains 13 residues. Germline V lookup: CDR1 KGHDR, CDR2 SFDVKD. The V and J ends lost 6 bases and 6 bases respectively, with 11 bases between them. CDR3 residues: CATSSSGTNEQFF. The CDR3, as DNA: TGTGCCACCAGTTCTTCCGGGACCAATGAGCAGTTCTTC.

This clonotype was detected only a few times. The rearrangement uses TRBV12-3 or TRBV12-4 and TRBJ1-2; D is undetermined. V was cut by 4 bases and J by 1 base, with 13 bases left in between. This CDR3 has 15 residues. DNA of the CDR3: TGTGCCAGCAGTTCCAGCGGACGCAGTAACTATGGCTACACCTTC. Translating gives CASSSSGRSNYGYTF.